Sequencing of this T cell receptor beta chain was carried out in a study of CD8 T cells in ankylosing spondylitis. The CDR3 runs 15 residues. Germline CDR1 MNHEY, CDR2 SVGEGT. V was shortened by 7 bases and J by 5 bases, with 17 bases between the two germline ends. Quantitative barcoded 5'-RACE was used to prepare TCR beta libraries. TCRdb fed the 5' RACE reads into MiXCR, producing one record per CDR3 protein. The sample has 150,000 to 200,000 distinct CDR3 sequences, under 15% seen once. The sequence derives from a female donor with ankylosing spondylitis or in good health (not recorded which). Sequenced input: blood, either unsorted or a sorted T cell fraction (not recorded which). This chain joins TRBV6-2 or TRBV6-3 and TRBJ2-2, with D tentatively TRBD1 or TRBD2 (5 bases each). The CDR3 DNA reads as TGTGCCAGCACCGCAGGTGGGGGACGAACCGGGGAGCTGTTTTTT. Its translation: CASTAGGGRTGELFF.